This TCR beta chain was sequenced in a study of blood T cell repertoires in COVID-19. Study in general: The United States, Italy and Spain provided the acute and convalescent COVID-19 samples. The analysed material was cDNA or gDNA that came from T cells, B-cell-depleted T cells, or PBMCs.

As originally analysed: Using reference gene primer amplification, nucleated cell counts were estimated. Repertoires were generated with immunoSEQ multiplex PCR, while TCRdb's copy carries only in-frame clones and drops some. V, J and clone size reflect that table, while D and trimming were determined from the DNA. Here the sample spans roughly 140,000 clones, 85% to 90% being singletons. Germline V gene sequence: CDR1 MNHEY, CDR2 SMNVEV (reference sequence). Germline trimming cut 10 bases from V and 1 base from J; bases unmatched to any gene: 11. The CDR3 is 16 amino acids. This clonotype was obtained from a human donor in a cohort sampled during active COVID-19. The chain carries TRBV27 and TRBJ1-1, with 11 bases lining up with TRBD1. Sequenced material: peripheral blood. CDR3 sequence reads: CATRGGQGVSNTEAFF. CDR3 sequence (DNA): TGTGCCACCAGAGGGGGACAGGGGGTGTCGAACACTGAAGCTTTCTTT.